The subject of this entry is one T cell receptor (beta chain). The CDR3 totals 14 residues. Trimming cost V 7 bases and J 3 bases; bases outside gene matches: 8. The germline CDR1 and CDR2 sequences are MNHEY and SVGAGI. This entry belongs to a study of blood T cell repertoires in COVID-19. About the study: Researchers got acute and convalescent COVID-19 samples from the United States, Italy and Spain. Sources were T cells, B-cell-depleted T cells, or PBMCs; the material itself was cDNA or gDNA.

In the original analysis: How many nucleated cells were present was estimated from reference gene primer amplification. Profiled with immunoSEQ multiplex PCR; TCRdb holds only in-frame clones, not every one. V and J calls and clone size are given by that table; D and trimming were obtained from the DNA. This table holds some 220,000 clones, nearly 95% found once. The Seattle site enrolled patients during active infection and followed them longitudinally. This TCR was sampled from a man aged 25 to 40 with COVID-19, enrolled during active disease. The material sequenced was peripheral blood. V usage is TRBV6-5 and J usage is TRBJ2-5; 7 bases map to TRBD1. The DNA of the CDR3 is TGTGCCAGCAATAAACCGGGACAGAAAGAGACCCAGTACTTC. This translates into CASNKPGQKETQYF.